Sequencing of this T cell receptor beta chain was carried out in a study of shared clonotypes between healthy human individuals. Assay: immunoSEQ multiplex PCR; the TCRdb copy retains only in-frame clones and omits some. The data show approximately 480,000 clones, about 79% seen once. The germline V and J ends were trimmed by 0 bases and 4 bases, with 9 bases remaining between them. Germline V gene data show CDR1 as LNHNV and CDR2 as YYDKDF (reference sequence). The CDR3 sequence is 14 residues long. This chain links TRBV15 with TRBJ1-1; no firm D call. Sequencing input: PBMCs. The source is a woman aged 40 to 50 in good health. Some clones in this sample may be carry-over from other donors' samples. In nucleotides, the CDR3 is TGTGCCACCAGCAGAGATTCGATGGGCACTGAAGCTTTCTTT. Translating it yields CATSRDSMGTEAFF. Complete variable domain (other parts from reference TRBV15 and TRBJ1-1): DAMVIQNPRYQVTQFGKPVTLSCSQTLNHNVMYWYQQKSSQAPKLLFHYYDKDFNNEADTPDNFQSRRPNTSFCFLDIRSPGLGDTAMYLCATSRDSMGTEAFFGQGTRLTVV.